This T cell receptor (beta chain) was sequenced in a study of blood T cell repertoires in COVID-19. The table came from immunoSEQ multiplex PCR; TCRdb's copy has only in-frame clones and leaves some out. The data hold about 300,000 clones, with around nine tenths observed a single time. The CDR3 loop spans 15 amino acids. The germline CDR1 and CDR2 sequences are SGHAT and FQNNGV. Deletions cut 2 bases from V and 1 base from J, with 11 bases between. The sample was peripheral blood. This sequence joins TRBV11-2 and TRBJ2-5; tentatively, D is TRBD2 (6 bases). The sequence derives from a man in his sixties or seventies with acute or convalescent COVID-19. CDR3 residues: CASSLPAGFQETQYF. In nucleotides, the CDR3 is TGTGCCAGCAGCTTACCAGCGGGCTTCCAAGAGACCCAGTACTTC.